A single T cell receptor (beta chain) is shown here with its context. These data are taken from a study of blood T cell repertoires in COVID-19. The wider study: Acute and convalescent COVID-19 specimens originated in the United States, Italy and Spain. Sample material is recorded as cDNA or gDNA derived from T cells, B-cell-depleted T cells, or PBMCs.

Original methodology: Nucleated cell number was recorded as an estimate derived from reference gene primer amplification. Libraries were prepared by immunoSEQ multiplex PCR; TCRdb keeps only in-frame clonotypes and omits some of them. That table supplies the V and J calls and clone size; D and trimming were determined from the DNA. The sample includes around 56,000 clones, approximately 80% of them seen just once. Sequencing was carried out using peripheral blood. The TCR sequence derives from a man aged 55 to 69 with acute or convalescent COVID-19.

CDR3 sequence (DNA): TGTGCCAGCAGCTTAGCGGGGCCCCACGAGCAGTACTTC. Residues: CASSLAGPHEQYF. This chain links TRBV7-9 with TRBJ2-7, with TRBD1 as a possible D gene (5 bases). This CDR3 is 13 amino acids long. Germline V lookup: CDR1 SEHNR, CDR2 FQNEAQ (reference sequence). With 0 bases removed from V and 5 bases from J, the gap between germline ends came to 8 bases.